One sample yielded the 8 T cell receptor beta chains listed below, sequenced in a study of beta chain features in type 1 diabetes. The antigens these receptors bind are not known. TCRB transcripts that were expressed got sequenced, as all of the isolated RNA had been reverse transcribed. Here immunoSEQ multiplex PCR was the method, and the copy in TCRdb shows in-frame clones only, minus some. The sample has 120,000 to 150,000 clones, about 13% seen once. Study-level points and caveats: Shorter TCRB CDR3s, moderately but significantly so, were found in Type 1 diabetes patients in all four CD4+ subsets.

The sample taken for sequencing was central memory CD4+ T cells from blood. The receptors stem from a man between 18 and 35 years old with type 1 diabetes.

The V gene is TRBV27, the J gene TRBJ1-2, with 8 bases identical to TRBD1. With V trimmed by 5 bases and J by 4 bases, 12 bases remained unmatched. The CDR3 covers 16 residues. The V gene's germline CDR1 is MNHEY and CDR2 SMNVEV (reference sequence). CDR3 amino acids: CASSPFWTGNLYGYTF. CDR3 nucleotides: TGTGCCAGCAGTCCCTTTTGGACAGGGAACCTCTATGGCTACACCTTC.

This clone was picked up a small number of times. The gene calls are TRBV23-1 and TRBJ2-3; D possibly corresponds to TRBD1 (6 bases). TRBV23-1 counts as an open reading frame of uncertain function. V was cut by 8 bases and J by 2 bases, with 8 bases left in between. The CDR3 loop spans 12 amino acids. CDR3 DNA: TGCGCCAGCGGGGGCCCCACAGATACGCAGTATTTT. Translated: CASGGPTDTQYF.

The V gene is TRBV5-1, the J gene TRBJ1-2; tentatively, D is TRBD1 (5 bases). V was cut by 1 base and J by 0 bases, with 7 bases left in between. The CDR3 is 14 residues long. Germline values: CDR1 SGHRS, CDR2 YFSETQ. CDR3 nucleotide sequence: TGCGCCAGCAGCTTGAAGGGGCCTAACTATGGCTACACCTTC. Protein: CASSLKGPNYGYTF.

Turning to this clone: A much larger clone differs by one base, so this may be a read error. The same CDR3 arises from other DNA sequences in this sample as well. The chain links TRBV7-6 to TRBJ2-5, with D maybe TRBD1 (5 bases). The germline V and J ends were trimmed by 1 base and 2 bases, with 5 bases remaining between them. The CDR3 runs 13 residues. The germline V gene has CDR1 SGHVS and CDR2 FNYEAQ. CDR3 sequence: CASSLGQQETQYF. The CDR3 nucleotides are TGTGCCAGCAGCTTAGGACAGCAAGAGACCCAGTACTTC.

This sequence joins TRBV4-1 and TRBJ2-7, with 9 bases that match TRBD2. The CDR3 consists of 16 residues. The V and J ends lost 0 bases and 2 bases, in that order; junction bases with no gene match: 5. Germline V gene data show CDR1 as MGHRA and CDR2 as YSYEKL. Here the CDR3 DNA reads TGCGCCAGCAGCCAAGATAGCGGGGGTCTACCCTACGAGCAGTACTTC. Translation gives CASSQDSGGLPYEQYF.

This clone turned up a few times. This chain connects TRBV9 to TRBJ2-3; D gene uncertain. CDR3 length: 15 amino acids. The germline V gene encodes CDR1 SGDLS and CDR2 YYNGEE. Between the trimmed V and J ends, which lost 1 base and 5 bases, there was a span of 14 bases. Here the CDR3 DNA reads TGTGCCAGCAGCGTACGGCAGGCGGTTGAAGATACGCAGTATTTT. It encodes CASSVRQAVEDTQYF.

This clone was seen only a few times. The chain carries TRBV7-9 and TRBJ2-3, with a possible D match to TRBD2 (6 bases). Per germline, CDR1 SEHNR and CDR2 FQNEAQ (reference sequence). This CDR3 contains 15 residues. V was cut by 5 bases and J by 6 bases, with 18 bases left in between. CDR3 DNA: TGTGCCAGCAGCCCCGGGGGAGTAGCGGAGGATACGCAGTATTTT. It specifies CASSPGGVAEDTQYF.

This clone was counted ten times or more. The chain is built from TRBV5-6 and TRBJ2-2; no firm D call. Germline loops: CDR1 SGHDT, CDR2 YYEEEE. Trimming took 0 bases from V and 1 from J, leaving 7 bases between them. CDR3 length: 15 residues. CDR3 in DNA: TGTGCCAGCAGCTTGGCAAGGAAGAACACCGGGGAGCTGTTTTTT. Amino acids: CASSLARKNTGELFF.